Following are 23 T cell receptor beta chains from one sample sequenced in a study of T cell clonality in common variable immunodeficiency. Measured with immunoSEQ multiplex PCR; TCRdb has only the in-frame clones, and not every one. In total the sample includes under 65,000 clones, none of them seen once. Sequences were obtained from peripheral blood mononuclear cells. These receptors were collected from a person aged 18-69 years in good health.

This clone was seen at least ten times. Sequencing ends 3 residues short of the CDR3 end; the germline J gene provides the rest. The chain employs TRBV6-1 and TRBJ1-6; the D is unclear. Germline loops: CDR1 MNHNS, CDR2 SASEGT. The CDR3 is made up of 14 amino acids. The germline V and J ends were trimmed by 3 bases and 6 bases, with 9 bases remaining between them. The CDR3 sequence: CASSEGQVNSPLHF. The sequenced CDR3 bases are TGTGCCAGCAGTGAGGGTCAGGTTAATTCACCC.

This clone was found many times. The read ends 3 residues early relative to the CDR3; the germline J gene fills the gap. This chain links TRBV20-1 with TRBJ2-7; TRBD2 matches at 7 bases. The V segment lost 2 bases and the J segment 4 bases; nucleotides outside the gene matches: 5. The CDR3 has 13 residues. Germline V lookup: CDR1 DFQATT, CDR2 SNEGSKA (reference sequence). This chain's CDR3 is CSARRGSGYEQYF. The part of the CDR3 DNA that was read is TGCAGTGCTAGACGCGGGAGCGGTTACGAG.

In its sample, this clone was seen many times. This CDR3 reads CASGLQNIQYF. The CDR3 DNA, read in part, is TGTGCCAGCGGCCTTCAAAACATT. The chain joins TRBV28 to TRBJ2-4; D call uncertain. The CDR3 goes on 3 residues after the read ends, and that part is filled in from the germline J gene. The CDR3 is made up of 11 amino acids. V was pared by 8 bases and J by 5 bases, with 7 bases between. CDR1 MDHEN and CDR2 SYDVKM come from the germline V gene.

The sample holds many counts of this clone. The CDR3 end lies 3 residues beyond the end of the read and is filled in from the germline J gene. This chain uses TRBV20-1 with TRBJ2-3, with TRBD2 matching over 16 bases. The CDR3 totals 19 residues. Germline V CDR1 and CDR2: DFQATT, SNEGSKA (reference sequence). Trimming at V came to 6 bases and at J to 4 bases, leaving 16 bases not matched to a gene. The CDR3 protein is CSATPGLAGGPYRPDTQYF. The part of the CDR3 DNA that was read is TGCAGTGCCACCCCGGGACTAGCGGGGGGGCCCTACCGACCAGATACG.

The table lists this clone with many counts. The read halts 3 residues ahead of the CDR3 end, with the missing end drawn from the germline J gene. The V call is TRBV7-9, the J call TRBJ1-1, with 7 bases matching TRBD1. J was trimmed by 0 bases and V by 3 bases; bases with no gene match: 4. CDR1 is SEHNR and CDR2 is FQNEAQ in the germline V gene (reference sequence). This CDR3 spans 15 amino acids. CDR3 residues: CASSFGTAMNTEAFF. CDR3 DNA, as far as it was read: TGTGCCAGCAGCTTCGGGACAGCCATGAACACTGAA.

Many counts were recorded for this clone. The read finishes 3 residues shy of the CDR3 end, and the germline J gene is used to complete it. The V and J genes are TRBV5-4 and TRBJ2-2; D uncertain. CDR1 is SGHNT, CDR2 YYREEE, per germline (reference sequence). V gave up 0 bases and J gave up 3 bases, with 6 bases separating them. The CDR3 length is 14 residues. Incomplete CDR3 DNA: TGTGCCAGCAGCTTGGAGGCAGACACCGGGGAG. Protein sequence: CASSLEADTGE. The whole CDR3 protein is CASSLEADTGELFF.

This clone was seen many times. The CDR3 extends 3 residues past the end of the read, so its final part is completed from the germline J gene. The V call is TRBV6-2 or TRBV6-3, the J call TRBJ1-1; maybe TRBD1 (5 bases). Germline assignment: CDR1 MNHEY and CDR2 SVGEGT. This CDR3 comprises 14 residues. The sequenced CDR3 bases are TGTGCCAGCAGTGACCGGGCAGGGCCCATTGGA. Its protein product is CASSDRAGPIG. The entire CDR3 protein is CASSDRAGPIGAFF.

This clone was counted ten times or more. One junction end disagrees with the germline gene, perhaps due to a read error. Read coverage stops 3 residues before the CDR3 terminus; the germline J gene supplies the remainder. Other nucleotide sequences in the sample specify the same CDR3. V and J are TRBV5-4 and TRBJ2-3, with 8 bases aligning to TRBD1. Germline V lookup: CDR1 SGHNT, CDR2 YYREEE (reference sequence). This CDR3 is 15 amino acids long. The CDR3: CASSLKDRDTDTQYF. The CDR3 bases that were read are TGCGCCAGCAGCTTAAAGGACAGGGACACAGATACG.

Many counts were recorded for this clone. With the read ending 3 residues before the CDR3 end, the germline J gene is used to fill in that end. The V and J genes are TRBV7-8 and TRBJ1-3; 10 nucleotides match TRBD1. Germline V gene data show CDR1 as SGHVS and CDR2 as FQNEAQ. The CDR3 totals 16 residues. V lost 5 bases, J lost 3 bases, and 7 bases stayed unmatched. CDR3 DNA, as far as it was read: TGTGCCAGCAGCCCAAGACAGGGGGCCTTTGGAAACACC. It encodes CASSPRQGAFGNT. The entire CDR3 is CASSPRQGAFGNTIYF.

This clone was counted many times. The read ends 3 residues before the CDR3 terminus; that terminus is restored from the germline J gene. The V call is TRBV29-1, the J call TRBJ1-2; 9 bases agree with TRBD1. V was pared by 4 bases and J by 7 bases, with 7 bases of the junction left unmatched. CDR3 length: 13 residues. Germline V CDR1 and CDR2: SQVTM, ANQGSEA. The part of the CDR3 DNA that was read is TGCAGCGTTGTTCGGGACAGGGCACTTGGC. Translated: CSVVRDRALG. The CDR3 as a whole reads CSVVRDRALGYTF.

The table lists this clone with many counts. The part of the CDR3 DNA that was read is TGCAGCGTTAACCCCGGCGGTGAGGAA. It yields the protein CSVNPGGEE. The entire CDR3 reads CSVNPGGEEAFF. The chain combines TRBV29-1 with TRBJ1-1; D remains ambiguous. The read ends 3 residues early relative to the CDR3; the germline J gene fills the gap. Germline assignment: CDR1 SQVTM and CDR2 ANQGSEA. The CDR3 spans 12 residues.

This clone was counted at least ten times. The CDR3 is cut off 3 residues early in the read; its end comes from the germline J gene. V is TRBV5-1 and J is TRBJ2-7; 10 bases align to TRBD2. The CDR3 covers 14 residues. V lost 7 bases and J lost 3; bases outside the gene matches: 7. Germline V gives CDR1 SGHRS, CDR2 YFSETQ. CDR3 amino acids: CASGLAGAGYEQYF. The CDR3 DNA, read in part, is TGCGCCAGCGGGCTAGCGGGAGCGGGCTACGAG.

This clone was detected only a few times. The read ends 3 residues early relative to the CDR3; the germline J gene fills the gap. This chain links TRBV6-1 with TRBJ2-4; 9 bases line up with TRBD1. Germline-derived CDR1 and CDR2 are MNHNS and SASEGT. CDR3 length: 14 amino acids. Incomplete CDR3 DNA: TGTGCCAGCAGTGAGGGGGACAGGGATTATGGT. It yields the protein CASSEGDRDYG. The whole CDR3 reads CASSEGDRDYGQYF.

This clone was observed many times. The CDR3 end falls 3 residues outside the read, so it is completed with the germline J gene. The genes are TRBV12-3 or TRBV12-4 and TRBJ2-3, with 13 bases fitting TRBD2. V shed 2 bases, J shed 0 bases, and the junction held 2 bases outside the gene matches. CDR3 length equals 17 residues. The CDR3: CASSLWGLAGSTDTQYF. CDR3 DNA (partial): TGTGCCAGCAGTTTATGGGGACTAGCGGGAAGCACAGATACG.

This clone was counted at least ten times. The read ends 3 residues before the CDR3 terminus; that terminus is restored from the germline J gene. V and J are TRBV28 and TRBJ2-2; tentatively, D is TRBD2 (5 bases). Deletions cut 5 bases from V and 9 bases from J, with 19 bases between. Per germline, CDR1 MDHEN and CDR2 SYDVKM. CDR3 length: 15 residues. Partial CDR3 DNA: TGTGCCAGCAGTCGGGGAGACTTGTCGGGCCGGGAG. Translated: CASSRGDLSGRE. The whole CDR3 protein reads CASSRGDLSGRELFF.

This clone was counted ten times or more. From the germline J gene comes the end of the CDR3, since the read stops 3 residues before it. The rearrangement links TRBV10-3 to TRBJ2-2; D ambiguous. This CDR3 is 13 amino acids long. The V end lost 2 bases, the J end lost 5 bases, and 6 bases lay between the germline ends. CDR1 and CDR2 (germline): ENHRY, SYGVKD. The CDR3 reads CAISEAVTGELFF. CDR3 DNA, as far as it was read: TGTGCCATCAGTGAGGCGGTTACCGGGGAG.

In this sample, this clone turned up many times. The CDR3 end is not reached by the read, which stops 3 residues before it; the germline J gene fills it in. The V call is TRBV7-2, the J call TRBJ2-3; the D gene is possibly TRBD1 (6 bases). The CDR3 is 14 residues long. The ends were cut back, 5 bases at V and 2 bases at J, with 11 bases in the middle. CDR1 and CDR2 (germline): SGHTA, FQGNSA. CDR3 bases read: TGTGCCAGCAGCCCTAGGGGGACCACAGATACG. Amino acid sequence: CASSPRGTTDT. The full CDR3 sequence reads CASSPRGTTDTQYF.

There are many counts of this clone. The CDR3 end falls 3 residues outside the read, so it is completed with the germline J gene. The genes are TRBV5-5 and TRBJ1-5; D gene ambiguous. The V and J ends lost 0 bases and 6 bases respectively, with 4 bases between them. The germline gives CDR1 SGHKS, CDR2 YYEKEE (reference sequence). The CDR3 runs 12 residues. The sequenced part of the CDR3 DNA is TGTGCCAGCAGCTTGGCCGGTCAGCCC. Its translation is CASSLAGQP. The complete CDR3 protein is CASSLAGQPQHF.

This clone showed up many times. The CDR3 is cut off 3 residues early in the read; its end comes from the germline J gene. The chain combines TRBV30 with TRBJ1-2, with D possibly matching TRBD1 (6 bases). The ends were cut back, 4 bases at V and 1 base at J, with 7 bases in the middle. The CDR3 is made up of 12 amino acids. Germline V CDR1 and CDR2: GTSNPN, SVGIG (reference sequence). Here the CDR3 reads CAWNRVNYGYTF. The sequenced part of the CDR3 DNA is TGTGCCTGGAACAGGGTTAACTATGGC.

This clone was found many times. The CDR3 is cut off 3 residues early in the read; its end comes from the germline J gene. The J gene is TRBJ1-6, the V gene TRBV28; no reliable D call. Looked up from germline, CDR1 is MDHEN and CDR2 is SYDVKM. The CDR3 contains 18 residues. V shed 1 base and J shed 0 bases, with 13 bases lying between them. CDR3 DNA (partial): TGTGCCAGCAGTTTATCGAAGGGCTTGGGCTCCTATAATTCACCC. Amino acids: CASSLSKGLGSYNSP. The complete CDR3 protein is CASSLSKGLGSYNSPLHF.

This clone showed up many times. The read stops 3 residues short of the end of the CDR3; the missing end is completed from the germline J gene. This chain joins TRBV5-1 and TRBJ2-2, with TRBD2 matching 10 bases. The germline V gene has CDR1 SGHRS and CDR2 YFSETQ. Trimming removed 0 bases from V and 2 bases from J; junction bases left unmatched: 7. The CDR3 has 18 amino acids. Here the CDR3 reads CASSLVPGLAANTGELFF. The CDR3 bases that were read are TGCGCCAGCAGCTTGGTTCCCGGACTAGCGGCTAACACCGGGGAG.

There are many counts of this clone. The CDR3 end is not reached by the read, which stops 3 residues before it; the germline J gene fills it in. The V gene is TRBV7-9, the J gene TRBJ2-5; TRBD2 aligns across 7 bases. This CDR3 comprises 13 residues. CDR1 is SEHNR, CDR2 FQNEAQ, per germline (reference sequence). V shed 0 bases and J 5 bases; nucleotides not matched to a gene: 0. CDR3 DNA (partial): TGTGCCAGCAGCTTAGCGGGGGGGGAGACC. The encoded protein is CASSLAGGET. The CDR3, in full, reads CASSLAGGETQYF.

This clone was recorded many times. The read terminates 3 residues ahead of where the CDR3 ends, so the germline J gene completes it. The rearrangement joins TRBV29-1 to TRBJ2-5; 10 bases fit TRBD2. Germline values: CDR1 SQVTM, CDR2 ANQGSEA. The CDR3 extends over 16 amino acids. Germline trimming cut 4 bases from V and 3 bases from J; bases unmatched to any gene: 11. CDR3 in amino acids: CSVALGLLAGEETQYF. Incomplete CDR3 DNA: TGCAGCGTTGCCCTGGGCCTGCTAGCGGGAGAAGAGACC.